This T cell receptor (beta chain) was identified during a study of cytomegalovirus exposure and HLA in healthy donors. Findings and limits, study-wide: The study labeled 150 to 200 TCR beta chains cytomegalovirus-associated.

Concerning this clone: Its cognate antigen is unknown.

Everyone who donated was a healthy bone marrow donor. Deletions cut 1 base from V and 5 bases from J, with 14 bases between. The germline V gene has CDR1 LGHNA and CDR2 YSLEER. The CDR3 is made up of 15 amino acids. PCR primers comprised 60 Vbeta and 13 Jbeta primers. Produced via immunoSEQ multiplex PCR; TCRdb's table is partial and in-frame only. The sample carries approximately 150,000 clones, 80% recorded once. This TCR was recovered from a young man in good health and CMV-seronegative. The V gene is TRBV4-3, the J gene TRBJ1-1, with D perhaps TRBD1 (5 bases). Sequenced input: PBMCs. The CDR3 loop is CASSQGQIRRTEAFF. In DNA form, the CDR3 reads TGCGCCAGCAGCCAAGGACAGATTCGTCGAACTGAAGCTTTCTTT.